This T cell receptor beta chain was recovered during a study of beta chain features in type 1 diabetes. For the study at large: There was similarity between patients and healthy donors in age, gender and cell yields.

Purities over 95% were achieved in all sorted populations. The CDR3 has 11 residues. V lost 2 bases and J lost 5, with 6 bases in between. From germline, CDR1 is GTSNPN and CDR2 SVGIG (reference sequence). There are a few counts of this clone. As yet, its antigen is unknown. Additional DNA sequences in this sample encode the identical CDR3. TCRB transcripts that were expressed got sequenced, as all of the isolated RNA had been reverse transcribed. An average of around 3.4 million reads was obtained for naive, central memory and regulatory T cell samples. TCRdb's table, derived via immunoSEQ multiplex PCR, lists solely in-frame clones and lacks some. The sample holds 240,000 or so clones, around 14% seen once. Study results and limitations: Whether HLA type affects TCRB rearrangement stayed undetermined in the present work. Shortening of TCRB CDR3s, moderate but significant, appeared in all four CD4+ subsets of Type 1 diabetes patients.

This sequence joins TRBV30 and TRBJ1-2, with a possible D match to TRBD1 (6 bases). Sequenced: naive CD4+ T cells from blood. This receptor was taken from a man between 25 and 39 years old with type 1 diabetes. CDR3 protein: CAWSTGYGYTF. CDR3 sequence (DNA): TGTGCCTGGAGTACAGGGTATGGCTACACCTTC.